These 13 T cell receptor beta chains were all obtained from the same sample, sequenced in a study of T cells expressing NK-cell markers. TCRdb reprocessed the 5' RACE reads and reports one entry per CDR3 protein, with no DNA. This sample's clone table lists some 300,000 distinct CDR3 sequences. The sample taken for sequencing was blood T cells: a sorted CD56 or NKG2C T cell subset, CD4+ or CD8+ T cells, or bulk PBMC T cells (not recorded which). Every receptor here comes from a young man in good health.

The chain couples TRBV7-9 to TRBJ2-1; TCRdb selects TRBD2, and the lack of DNA leaves this call unchecked. This CDR3 has 15 amino acids. CDR1 and CDR2 (germline): SEHNR, FQNEAQ (reference sequence). The chain's CDR3 is CASSEGLGRYNEQFF. The variable domain in full, completed from reference TRBV7-9 and TRBJ2-1, reads DTGVSQNPRHKITKRGQNVTFRCDPISEHNRLYWYRQTLGQGPEFLTYFQNEAQLEKSRLLSDRFSAERPKGSFSTLEIQRTEQGDSAMYLCASSEGLGRYNEQFFGPGTRLTVL.

This chain uses TRBV10-3 with TRBJ2-3; TCRdb lists TRBD1, though no DNA is available to test this call. From germline, CDR1 is ENHRY and CDR2 SYGVKD. This CDR3 has 15 amino acids. CDR3 region: CAISDKGTSPISQYF.

The chain uses TRBV12-3 or TRBV12-4 and TRBJ2-5; TCRdb lists TRBD1, though no DNA is available to test this call. The CDR3 totals 16 residues. CDR3 residues: CASSLDGTLGMETQYF.

The chain carries TRBV24-1 and TRBJ2-5; without DNA, the TCRdb call of TRBD1 cannot be checked. CDR1 and CDR2 (germline): KGHDR, SFDVKD. The CDR3 contains 13 residues. The CDR3: CATSPGGKETQYF.

The chain carries TRBV7-3 and TRBJ2-1. CDR1 is SGHTA, CDR2 FQGTGA, per germline. The CDR3 is made up of 14 amino acids. CDR3 protein: CASSLTGRFNEQFF.

The chain is built from TRBV12-3 or TRBV12-4 and TRBJ1-6; TCRdb lists TRBD1, though no DNA is available to test this call. CDR3 size: 15 residues. This CDR3 is CASSGRDRGWSPLHF.

This CDR3 reads CSAGTGQDTQYF. V is TRBV29-1 and J is TRBJ2-3; the D call of TRBD1 rests on TCRdb alone, since no DNA is present to check it. This CDR3 is built from 12 residues. Germline CDR1 is SQVTM and CDR2 is ANQGSEA.

The chain uses TRBV12-3 or TRBV12-4 and TRBJ2-3; TCRdb's D call of TRBD1 is untestable without DNA. The CDR3 runs 13 residues. The CDR3 reads CASAGIRTDTQYF.

This chain links TRBV3-1 with TRBJ1-2. Germline CDR1 reads LGHDT; CDR2 reads YNNKEL (reference sequence). The CDR3 extends over 13 amino acids. The CDR3 spells CASRRSQNYGYTF.

V usage is TRBV7-2 and J usage is TRBJ1-1; TCRdb indicates TRBD1, and absent DNA this call remains unverified. Germline-derived CDR1 and CDR2 are SGHTA and FQGNSA. The CDR3 extends over 16 amino acids. CDR3 sequence reads: CASSPRMGQGTGGAFF.

The chain combines TRBV20-1 with TRBJ2-1; TCRdb indicates TRBD2, and absent DNA this call remains unverified. The germline gives CDR1 DFQATT, CDR2 SNEGSKA (reference sequence). CDR3 length: 14 amino acids. CDR3: CSAPGLGPYNEQFF.

The chain has TRBV18 and TRBJ1-4. The CDR3 runs 17 residues. CDR1 is KGHSH and CDR2 is LQKENI in the germline V gene. This chain's CDR3 is CASSPPSTTRSNEKLFF.

The chain recombines TRBV7-6 with TRBJ1-5; no DNA is available, so the TRBD1 call from TCRdb remains unchecked. CDR3 length: 15 residues. Looked up from germline, CDR1 is SGHVS and CDR2 is FNYEAQ. CDR3 sequence: CASSLGAGLNQPQHF.